This note documents a single T cell receptor beta chain sequence. This CDR3 comprises 15 residues. Germline assignment: CDR1 KGHDR and CDR2 SFDVKD. Trimming removed 4 bases at V and 2 bases at J, with 11 bases between. This sample is drawn from a study of blood T cell repertoires in COVID-19. Study information: Sites across the United States, Italy and Spain contributed samples from acute and convalescent COVID-19.

Source study methods: Cell counts per sample came from amplifying reference gene primers. Generated by immunoSEQ multiplex PCR, the TCRdb table keeps only in-frame clones and is missing some. D and trimming were read from the DNA, whereas the V and J calls and clone size are those reported in that table. The table shows hundreds of thousands of clones, with 70% to 90% occurring only once. The clonotype originates from a young woman with acute or convalescent COVID-19. The sequenced material came from peripheral blood. This chain joins TRBV24-1 and TRBJ1-5; a weak D match, TRBD1 (6 bases). CDR3 nucleotides: TGTGCCACCAGTGAGGGCAGGGGTGGCAATCAGCCCCAGCATTTT. Translating gives CATSEGRGGNQPQHF.